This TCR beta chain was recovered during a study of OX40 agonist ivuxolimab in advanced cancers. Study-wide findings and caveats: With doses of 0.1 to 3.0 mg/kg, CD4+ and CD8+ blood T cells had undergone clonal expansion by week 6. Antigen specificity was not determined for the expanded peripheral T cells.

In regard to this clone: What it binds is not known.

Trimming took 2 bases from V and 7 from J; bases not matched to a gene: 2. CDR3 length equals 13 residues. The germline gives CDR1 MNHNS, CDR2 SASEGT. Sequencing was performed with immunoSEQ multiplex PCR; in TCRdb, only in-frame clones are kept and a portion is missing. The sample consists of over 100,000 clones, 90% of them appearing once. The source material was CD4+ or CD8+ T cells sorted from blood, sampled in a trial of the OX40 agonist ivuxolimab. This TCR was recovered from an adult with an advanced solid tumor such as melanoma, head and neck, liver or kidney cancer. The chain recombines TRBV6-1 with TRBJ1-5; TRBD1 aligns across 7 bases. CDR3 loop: CASSERGQQPQHF. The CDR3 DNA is TGTGCCAGCAGTGAAAGGGGACAGCAGCCCCAGCATTTT.